This T cell receptor beta chain was documented in a study of patients and donors after allogeneic stem cell transplantation (dated by TCRdb to about 2020). Turning to this clonotype: No antigen is known for it. Nothing much larger sits one base from this clone, and base qualities are not available.

Receptor libraries were prepared by RT-PCR. The listed sequencing device is NextSeq 550. TCRdb trimmed the raw reads at Q25, called clones with MiXCR and kept productive beta chains. Entries that share a CDR3 protein sequence are merged under the most common genes and DNA. The sample has 800,000 to 1,000,000 distinct CDR3 sequences on record, more than 15% of them singletons. Clones ranked in the top ten supply under 6.5% of the sample. A distance of 20 bases separates the germline ends of V and J, which lose 3 bases and 12 bases respectively. In the germline V gene, CDR1 corresponds to MGHRA and CDR2 to YSYEKL. Measured from the cysteine to the phenylalanine, the CDR3 is 14 residues long. Only CDR3 DNA is held: 42 bases, read in frame from base 1.

This clonotype was obtained from a human donor who was either an allogeneic HSCT recipient or a stem cell or donor lymphocyte infusion donor (not recorded which). It is not recorded whose cells these are; they may come from a transplant donor. The rearrangement combines TRBV4-1 with TRBJ1-2; 5 matching bases give a weak D call of TRBD1. The sequenced sample consisted of blood, either unsorted or a sorted T cell fraction (not recorded which). The base sequence is TGCGCCAGCAGCCATGAACCGGGACGCCTTGTTGACACCTTC. Its coded protein is CASSHEPGRLVDTF.